The T cell receptor (beta chain) under discussion was sequenced for a study of blood T cell repertoires in COVID-19. On the study more broadly: The study drew acute and convalescent COVID-19 samples from the United States, Italy and Spain. T cells, B-cell-depleted T cells, or PBMCs supplied cDNA or gDNA.

Germline CDR1 and CDR2: MGHRA and YSYEKL. This CDR3 spans 14 amino acids. Trimming shortened V by 4 bases and J by 2 bases, and 12 bases separated the two germline ends. In the original processing: Using reference gene primer amplification, nucleated cell counts were estimated. Here immunoSEQ multiplex PCR was the method, and the copy in TCRdb shows in-frame clones only, minus some. From that table come the V and J calls and clone size; the DNA was used to work out D and trimming. In the table there are about 14,000 clones, about four fifths of which are singletons. Sequencing input: peripheral blood. The TCR was taken from a man between 45 and 60 years old with active COVID-19. V and J are TRBV4-1 and TRBJ2-7; no clear D. The CDR3 nucleotides are TGCGCCAGCAGCCCCTCCGCAGGAACCTACGAGCAGTACTTC. Its protein product is CASSPSAGTYEQYF.